A selection of T cell receptor beta chains follows, all from one sample in a study of kidney transplant recipient with SARS-CoV-2 infection. TCRdb reprocessed the reads via MiXCR and lists one record per CDR3 protein. The table lists roughly 230,000 distinct CDR3 sequences, 29% of them singletons. The specimen comprised a blood sample, sampled at baseline and on roughly day 120 from a kidney transplant recipient. The receptors were sampled from a male patient aged 30 to 40 who had COVID-19 and was a kidney transplant recipient. Some T cells may be the graft donor's. The CDR3 runs from the conserved cysteine through the conserved F or W. D genes are given only for firm matches. Where a row states a size, it is once, few, many or the class of an expanded clone; other rows omit it.

TRBJ2-7 | many | TRBD1 | TRBV19 | CASSIPGQGFYEQYF | TGTGCCAGTAGTATCCCGGGACAGGGGTTTTACGAGCAGTACTTC
TRBJ1-2 | many | - | TRBV6-2/TRBV6-3 | CASSVLTCIGKTYGYTF | TGTGCCAGCAGTGTATTGACCTGCATCGGAAAGACCTATGGCTACACCTTC
TRBJ1-2 | many | TRBD1 | TRBV6-5 | CASSYKGGQVNYGYTF | TGTGCCAGCAGTTACAAGGGGGGACAGGTGAACTATGGCTACACCTTC
TRBJ2-2 | many | TRBD2 | TRBV9 | CASSATSGRTGELFF | TGTGCCAGCAGCGCGACTAGCGGGAGGACCGGGGAGCTGTTTTTT
TRBJ1-2 | many | - | TRBV12-2 | CASRNAVTPRKTYGYTF | TGTGCAAGTCGCAACGCGGTGACTCCACGAAAGACCTATGGCTACACCTTC
TRBJ2-7 | few | - | TRBV3-1 | CASSQDPARRLLYEQYF | TGTGCCAGCAGCCAAGATCCCGCTAGACGGCTGCTCTACGAGCAGTACTTC
TRBJ1-4 | many | - | TRBV3-1 | CASSQELTNEKLFF | TGTGCCAGCAGCCAGGAGTTGACTAATGAAAAACTGTTTTTT
TRBJ2-2 | many | TRBD2 | TRBV12-3/TRBV12-4 | CAIGGSGLNYAGLGVSGELFF | TGTGCCATCGGGGGGTCGGGGCTGAACTACGCGGGGCTGGGGGTTTCCGGGGAGCTGTTTTTT
TRBJ2-3 | - | TRBD1 | TRBV29-1 | CSVEEYRGAEGDTQYF | TGCAGCGTTGAAGAGTACAGGGGGGCGGAAGGGGATACGCAGTATTTT
TRBJ1-2 | many | - | TRBV5-4 | CASLHHVPGKTYGYTF | TGTGCCAGCCTCCACCACGTACCAGGAAAGACCTATGGCTACACCTTC
TRBJ1-2 | - | - | TRBV7-8 | CASSNPKFTRKTYGYTF | TGTGCCAGCAGCAATCCTAAGTTTACCCGAAAGACCTATGGCTACACCTTC
TRBJ2-3 | many | TRBD2 | TRBV5-4 | CASSGGRDTLQYF | TGTGCCAGCAGCGGCGGGAGAGACACTTTGCAGTATTTT
TRBJ2-5 | many | TRBD1 | TRBV2 | CASGDRVSETQYF | TGTGCCAGCGGGGACAGGGTGTCTGAGACCCAGTACTTC
TRBJ2-3 | many | TRBD2 | TRBV5-1 | CASSLVVAGDGDTQYF | TGCGCCAGCAGCCTGGTGGTAGCGGGAGACGGAGATACGCAGTATTTT
TRBJ1-2 | many | - | TRBV6-9 | CASSACMPYGKTYGYTF | TGTGCCAGCAGTGCATGCATGCCTTACGGAAAGACCTATGGCTACACCTTC